What follows describes a single TCR beta chain. Its antigen is unidentified. The CDR3 totals 16 residues. The sample comes from a study of OX40 agonist ivuxolimab in advanced cancers. The protocol was immunoSEQ multiplex PCR, while the TCRdb copy is restricted to in-frame clones and leaves out a portion. The sample holds about 22,000 clones, more than 65% seen once. Study-wide results and limits: With doses of 0.1 to 3.0 mg/kg, CD4+ and CD8+ blood T cells had undergone clonal expansion by week 6.

The TCR was taken from an adult with an advanced solid tumor such as melanoma, head and neck, liver or kidney cancer. The chain links TRBV21-1 to TRBJ2-7; TRBD1, the table's D call, lacks a check against the DNA. TRBV21-1 is assigned pseudogene status. Source: CD4+ or CD8+ T cells sorted from blood, taken in a trial of the OX40 agonist ivuxolimab. CDR3 sequence: CASSKVAGGKSYEQYF. CDR3 bases: TGTGCCAGCAGCAAAGTCGCAGGGGGAAAGTCCTACGAGCAGTACTTC.